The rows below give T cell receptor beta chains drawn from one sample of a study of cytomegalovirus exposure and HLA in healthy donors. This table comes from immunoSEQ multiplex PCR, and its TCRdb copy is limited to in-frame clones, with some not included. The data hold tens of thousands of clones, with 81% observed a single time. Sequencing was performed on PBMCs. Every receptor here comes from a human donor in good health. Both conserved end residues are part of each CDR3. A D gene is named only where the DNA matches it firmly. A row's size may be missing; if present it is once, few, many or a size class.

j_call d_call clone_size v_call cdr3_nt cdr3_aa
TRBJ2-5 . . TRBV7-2 TGTGCCAGCAGCTTAGTTTTCTCTGAGACCCAGTACTTC CASSLVFSETQYF
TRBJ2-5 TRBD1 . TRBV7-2 TGTGCCAGCAGCGGAACCGGGACAGGGGAAGAGACCCAGTACTTC CASSGTGTGEETQYF
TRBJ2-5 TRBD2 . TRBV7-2 TGTGCCAGCAGCCCTAGCGGGAGAGGAGAGACCCAGTACTTC CASSPSGRGETQYF
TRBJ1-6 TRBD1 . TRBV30 TGTGCCTGGAGTGGGCGACAGGGAAATAATTCACCCCTCCACTTT CAWSGRQGNNSPLHF
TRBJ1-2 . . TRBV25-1 TGTGCCAGTTACCACAGACCGCTTGGCTACACCTTC CASYHRPLGYTF
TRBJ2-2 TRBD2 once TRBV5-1 TGCGCCAGCAACTCCCCCGGGAGGGGGGAGCTGTTTTTT CASNSPGRGELFF
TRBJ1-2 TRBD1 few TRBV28 TGTGCCAGCAGCCTCGGGACAGGGGGGGGCTATGGCTACACCTTC CASSLGTGGGYGYTF
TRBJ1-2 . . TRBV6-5 TGTGCCAGCAGTTACTCTCTAGGATTGGCCTACACCTTC CASSYSLGLAYTF
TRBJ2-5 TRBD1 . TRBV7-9 TGTGCCAGCATCCGAGCAGGGGGCGAGACCCAGTACTTC CASIRAGGETQYF
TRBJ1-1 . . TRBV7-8 TGTGCCAGCAGCTTAGGAGGGCGGGTGGGGGCCACTGAAGCTTTCTTT CASSLGGRVGATEAFF
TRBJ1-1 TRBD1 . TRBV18 TGTGCCAGCTCACTGACCGACAGGGGGAACACTGAAGCTTTCTTT CASSLTDRGNTEAFF
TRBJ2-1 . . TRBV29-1 TGCAGCGTTGCGGACAATGAGCAGTTCTTC CSVADNEQFF
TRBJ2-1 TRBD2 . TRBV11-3 TGTGCCAGCAGCTTACTAGCGGGGGGGCGTAATGAGCAGTTCTTC CASSLLAGGRNEQFF
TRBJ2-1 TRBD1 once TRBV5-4 TGTGCCAGCAGCCGGGACAGGGTAAACAATGAGCAGTTCTTC CASSRDRVNNEQFF
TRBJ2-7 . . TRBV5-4 TGTGCCAGCAGCTTGGACAGCCACAGGGAGCAGTACTTC CASSLDSHREQYF
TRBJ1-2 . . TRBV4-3 TGCGCCAGCAGCCCCTCAGGGGCCTTCTATGGCTACACCTTC CASSPSGAFYGYTF
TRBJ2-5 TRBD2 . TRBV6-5 TGTGCCAGCAGACACGTACTAGCGTCTCTTGAGACCCAGTACTTC CASRHVLASLETQYF
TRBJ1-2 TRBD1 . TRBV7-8 TGTGCCAGCAGCTTAGCCCTCGCGGGACAGGGCCTAGCTAACTATGGCTACACCTTC CASSLALAGQGLANYGYTF
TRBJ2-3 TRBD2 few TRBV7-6 TGTGCCAGCAGCTTAGCGCGGGGTAGCGGGGGCACAGATACGCAGTATTTT CASSLARGSGGTDTQYF
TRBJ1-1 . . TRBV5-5 TGTGCCAGCAGCTTGGCATATTCTGAAGCTTCCTTT CASSLAYSEASF
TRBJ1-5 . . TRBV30 TGTGCCTGGAGTTCAGGGATCATTCAGCCCCAGCATTTT CAWSSGIIQPQHF
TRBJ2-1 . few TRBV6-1 TGTGCCAGCAGTGAAGAGGAGGGGAGGTGGAATGAGCAGTTCTTC CASSEEEGRWNEQFF
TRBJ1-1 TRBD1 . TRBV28 TGTGCCAGCAGTTCAGGGGGACGGAACACTGAAGCTTTCTTT CASSSGGRNTEAFF
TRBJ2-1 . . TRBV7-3 TGTGCCAGCAGCCGGGGGGCGTGGAATGAGCAGTTCTTC CASSRGAWNEQFF
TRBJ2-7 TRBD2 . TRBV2 TGTGCCAGCACACTAGCGGACCTAACCTACGAGCAGTACTTC CASTLADLTYEQYF
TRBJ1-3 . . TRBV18 TGTGCCAGCTCACCGGATGGAGAAAACACCATATATTTT CASSPDGENTIYF
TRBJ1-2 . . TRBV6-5 TGTGCCAGCAGTTACTCGATCGGTGGCTATGGCTACACCTTC CASSYSIGGYGYTF
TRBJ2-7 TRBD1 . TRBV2 TGTGCCAGCAGGGGGACAGCTACTCTCAGCTCCTACGAGCAGTACTTC CASRGTATLSSYEQYF
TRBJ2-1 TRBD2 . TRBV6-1 TGTGCCAGCAGTGATAGGAGGCGGGAGGCGAGGTATGAGCAGTTCTTC CASSDRRREARYEQFF
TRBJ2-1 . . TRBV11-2 TGTGCCAGCAGCTTAGTAGCAGGACAGTGGAACAATGAGCAGTTCTTC CASSLVAGQWNNEQFF
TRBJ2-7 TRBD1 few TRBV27 TGTGCCAGCGCAGAATGGACAGGGAAAGTCTACGAGCAGTACTTC CASAEWTGKVYEQYF
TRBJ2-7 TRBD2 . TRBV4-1 TGCGCCAGCAGCCAAGCTAGCGGGAGGGCAGCCGGCGAGCAGTACTTC CASSQASGRAAGEQYF
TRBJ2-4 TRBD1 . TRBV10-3 TGTGCCATCAGAGATAACAGGGGGTACATTCAGTACTTC CAIRDNRGYIQYF
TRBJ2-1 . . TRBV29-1 TGCAGCGGGCAAAACAATGAGCAGTTCTTC CSGQNNEQFF
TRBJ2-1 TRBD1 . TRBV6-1 TGTGCCAGCAGTGAAAGGGACAGGGGGCATGAGCAGTTCTTC CASSERDRGHEQFF
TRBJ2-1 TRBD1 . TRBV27 TGTGCCAGTAGACAGGGAAGCTCCTACAATGAGCAGTTCTTC CASRQGSSYNEQFF
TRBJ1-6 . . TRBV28 TGTGCCAGCAGTTTAGGGCTGCCCAATTCACCCCTCCACTTT CASSLGLPNSPLHF
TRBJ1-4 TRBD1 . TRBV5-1 TGCGCCAGCAGCCTACAGGGGGCGGGTGAAAAACTGTTTTTT CASSLQGAGEKLFF
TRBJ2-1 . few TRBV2 TGTGCCAGCAGTGGCAGGGGAGATGAGCAGTTCTTC CASSGRGDEQFF
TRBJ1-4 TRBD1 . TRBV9 TGTGCCAGCAGCATTGGGACAGCTATTAATGAAAAACTGTTTTTT CASSIGTAINEKLFF
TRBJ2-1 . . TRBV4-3 TGCGCCAGCAGCCAGGTCCCGGACTCTTCGGGCAATGAGCAGTTCTTC CASSQVPDSSGNEQFF
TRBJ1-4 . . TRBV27 TGTGCCAGCAGTTTAGGTACAGGGCCGTTCGAAAAACTGTTTTTT CASSLGTGPFEKLFF
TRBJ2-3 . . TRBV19 TGTGCCAGTAGTATAACCACTAAAGATACGCAGTATTTT CASSITTKDTQYF
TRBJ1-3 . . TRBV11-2 TGTGCCAGCAGCTTAATCGGCCAGTGGGGAGACACCATATATTTT CASSLIGQWGDTIYF
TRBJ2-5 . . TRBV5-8 TGTGCCAGCAGCCGGCAGGTGACCCAGTACTTC CASSRQVTQYF
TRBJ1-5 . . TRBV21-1 TGTGCCAGCAGCAAATTTTCCGGGACAGGGGCCGGCTATAACCAGCCCCAGCATTTT CASSKFSGTGAGYNQPQHF